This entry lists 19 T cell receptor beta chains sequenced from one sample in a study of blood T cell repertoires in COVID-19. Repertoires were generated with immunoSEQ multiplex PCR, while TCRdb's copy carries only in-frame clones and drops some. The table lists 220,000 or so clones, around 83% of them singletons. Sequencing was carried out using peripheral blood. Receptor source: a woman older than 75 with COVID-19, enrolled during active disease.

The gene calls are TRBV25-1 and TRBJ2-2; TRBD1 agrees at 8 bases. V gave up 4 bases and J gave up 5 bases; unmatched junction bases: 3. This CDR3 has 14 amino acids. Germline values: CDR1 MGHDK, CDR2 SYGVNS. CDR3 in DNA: TGTGCCAGCAGTGCCAGGACAGGGACCGGGGAGCTGTTTTTT. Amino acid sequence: CASSARTGTGELFF. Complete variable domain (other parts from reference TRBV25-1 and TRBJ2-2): EADIYQTPRYLVIGTGKKITLECSQTMGHDKMYWYQQDPGMELHLIHYSYGVNSTEKGDLSSESTVSRIRTEHFPLTLESARPSHTSQYLCASSARTGTGELFFGEGSRLTVL.

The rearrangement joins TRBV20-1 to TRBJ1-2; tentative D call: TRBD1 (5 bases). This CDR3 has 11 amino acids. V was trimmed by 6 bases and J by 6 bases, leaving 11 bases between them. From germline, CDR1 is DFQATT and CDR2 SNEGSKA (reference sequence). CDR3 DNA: TGCAGTGCCCTTCCGGGGGATGGCTACACCTTC. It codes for CSALPGDGYTF.

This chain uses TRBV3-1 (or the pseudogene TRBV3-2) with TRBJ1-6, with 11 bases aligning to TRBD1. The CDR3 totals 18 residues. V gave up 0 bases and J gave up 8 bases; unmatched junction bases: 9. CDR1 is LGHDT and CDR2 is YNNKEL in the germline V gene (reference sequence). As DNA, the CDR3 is TGTGCCAGCAGCCAAGAATTAATGGTGGGACAGGGGGATTCACCCCTCCACTTT. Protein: CASSQELMVGQGDSPLHF.

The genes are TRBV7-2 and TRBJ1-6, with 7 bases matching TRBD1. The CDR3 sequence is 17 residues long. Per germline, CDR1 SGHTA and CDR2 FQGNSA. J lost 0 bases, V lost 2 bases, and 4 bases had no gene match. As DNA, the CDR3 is TGTGCCAGCAGCTTAATGTACAGGGGCTCCTATAATTCACCCCTCCACTTT. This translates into CASSLMYRGSYNSPLHF.

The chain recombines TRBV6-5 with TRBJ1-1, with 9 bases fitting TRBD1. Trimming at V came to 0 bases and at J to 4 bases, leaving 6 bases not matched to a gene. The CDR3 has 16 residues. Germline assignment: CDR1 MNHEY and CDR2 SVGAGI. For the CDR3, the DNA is TGTGCCAGCAGTTACTCCTGGGACAGGGTGGGCACTGAAGCTTTCTTT. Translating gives CASSYSWDRVGTEAFF.

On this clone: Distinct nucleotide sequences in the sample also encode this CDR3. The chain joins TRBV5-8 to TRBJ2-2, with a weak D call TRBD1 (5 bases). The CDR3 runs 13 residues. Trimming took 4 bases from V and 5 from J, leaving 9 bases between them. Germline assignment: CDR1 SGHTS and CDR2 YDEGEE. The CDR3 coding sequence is TGTGCCAGCAGCCTCCAGGGTACCGGGGAGCTGTTTTTT. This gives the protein CASSLQGTGELFF. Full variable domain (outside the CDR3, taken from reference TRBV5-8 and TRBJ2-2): EAGVTQSPTHLIKTRGQQATLRCSPISGHTSVYWYQQALGLGLQFLLWYDEGEERNRGNFPPRFSGRQFPNYSSELNVNALELEDSALYLCASSLQGTGELFFGEGSRLTVL.

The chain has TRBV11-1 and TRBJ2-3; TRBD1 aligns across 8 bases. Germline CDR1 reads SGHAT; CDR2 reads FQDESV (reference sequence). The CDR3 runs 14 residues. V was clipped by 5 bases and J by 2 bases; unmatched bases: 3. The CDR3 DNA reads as TGTGCCAGCAGCAAGGACAGGGACACAGATACGCAGTATTTT. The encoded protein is CASSKDRDTDTQYF.

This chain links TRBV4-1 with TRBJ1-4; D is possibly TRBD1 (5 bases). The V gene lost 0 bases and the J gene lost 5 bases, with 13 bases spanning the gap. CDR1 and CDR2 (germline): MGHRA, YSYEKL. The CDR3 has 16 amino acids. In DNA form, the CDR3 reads TGCGCCAGCAGCCAAGAAGCCGGCAGGACAAATGAAAAACTGTTTTTT. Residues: CASSQEAGRTNEKLFF.

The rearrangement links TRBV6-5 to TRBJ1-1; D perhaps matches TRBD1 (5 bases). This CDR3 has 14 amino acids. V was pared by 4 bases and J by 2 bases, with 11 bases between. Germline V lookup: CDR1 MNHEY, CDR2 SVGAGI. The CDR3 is CASSWGGYNTEAFF. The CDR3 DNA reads TGTGCCAGCAGTTGGGGGGGGTATAACACTGAAGCTTTCTTT.

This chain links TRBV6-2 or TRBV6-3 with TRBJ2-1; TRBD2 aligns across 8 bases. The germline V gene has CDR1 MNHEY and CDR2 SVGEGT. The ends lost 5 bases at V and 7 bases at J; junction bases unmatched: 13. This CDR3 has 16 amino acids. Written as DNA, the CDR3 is TGTGCCAGCAGTCCCCCCGCTAGCGGGCGGGGAAATGAGCAGTTCTTC. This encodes CASSPPASGRGNEQFF.

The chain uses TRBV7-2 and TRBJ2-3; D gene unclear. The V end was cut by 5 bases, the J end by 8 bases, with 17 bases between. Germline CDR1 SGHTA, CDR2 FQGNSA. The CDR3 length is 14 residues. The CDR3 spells CASSPPGWASTQYF. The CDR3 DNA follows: TGTGCCAGCAGCCCCCCCGGCTGGGCTTCTACGCAGTATTTT. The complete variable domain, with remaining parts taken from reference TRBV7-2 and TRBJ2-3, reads GAGVSQSPSNKVTEKGKDVELRCDPISGHTALYWYRQSLGQGLEFLIYFQGNSAPDKSGLPSDRFSAERTGGSVSTLTIQRTQQEDSAVYLCASSPPGWASTQYFGPGTRLTVL.

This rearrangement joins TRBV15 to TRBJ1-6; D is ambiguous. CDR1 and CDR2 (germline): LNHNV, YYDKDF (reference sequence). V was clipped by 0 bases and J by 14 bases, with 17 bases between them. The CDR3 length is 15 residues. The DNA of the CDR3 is TGTGCCACCAGCAGAGATGGAACGGTGGGAGAGGCCCTCCACTTT. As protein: CATSRDGTVGEALHF. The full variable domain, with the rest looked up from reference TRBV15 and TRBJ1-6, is DAMVIQNPRYQVTQFGKPVTLSCSQTLNHNVMYWYQQKSSQAPKLLFHYYDKDFNNEADTPDNFQSRRPNTSFCFLDIRSPGLGDTAMYLCATSRDGTVGEALHFGNGTRLTVT.

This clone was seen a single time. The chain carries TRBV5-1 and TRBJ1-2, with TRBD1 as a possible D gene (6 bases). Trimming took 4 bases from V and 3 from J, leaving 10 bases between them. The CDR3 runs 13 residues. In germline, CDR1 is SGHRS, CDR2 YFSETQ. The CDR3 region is CASSQQGDYGYTF. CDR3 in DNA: TGCGCCAGCAGCCAACAGGGAGACTATGGCTACACCTTC.

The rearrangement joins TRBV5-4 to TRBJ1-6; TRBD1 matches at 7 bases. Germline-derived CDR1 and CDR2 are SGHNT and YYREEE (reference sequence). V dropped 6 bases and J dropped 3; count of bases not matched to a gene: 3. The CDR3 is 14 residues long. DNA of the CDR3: TGTGCCAGCAAAGGGGGCAACTATAATTCACCCCTCCACTTT. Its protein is CASKGGNYNSPLHF.

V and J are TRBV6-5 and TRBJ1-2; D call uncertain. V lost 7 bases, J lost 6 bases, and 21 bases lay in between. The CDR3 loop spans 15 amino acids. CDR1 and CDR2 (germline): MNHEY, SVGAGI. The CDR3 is CASTPRTAGRDGYTF. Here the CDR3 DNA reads TGTGCCAGCACTCCCCGGACTGCTGGAAGGGATGGCTACACCTTC.

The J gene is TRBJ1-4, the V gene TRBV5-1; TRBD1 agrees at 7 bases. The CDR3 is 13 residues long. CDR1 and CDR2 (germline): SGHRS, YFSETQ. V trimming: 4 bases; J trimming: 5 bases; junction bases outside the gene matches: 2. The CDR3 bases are TGCGCCAGCAGCAGGGGACAGAATGAAAAACTGTTTTTT. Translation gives CASSRGQNEKLFF.

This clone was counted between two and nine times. CDR3 in amino acids: CASSIFQGVNTEAFF. CDR3 in DNA: TGTGCCAGTAGTATATTCCAGGGCGTGAACACTGAAGCTTTCTTT. The chain couples TRBV19 to TRBJ1-1, with D possibly matching TRBD1 (5 bases). V dropped 2 bases and J dropped 0 bases, with 10 bases sitting between them. In germline, CDR1 is LNHDA, CDR2 SQIVND (reference sequence). CDR3 length equals 15 residues.

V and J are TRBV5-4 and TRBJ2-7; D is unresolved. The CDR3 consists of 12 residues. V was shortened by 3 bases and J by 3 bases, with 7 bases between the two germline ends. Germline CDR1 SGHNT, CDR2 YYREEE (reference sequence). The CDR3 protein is CASSSTIYEQYF. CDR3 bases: TGTGCCAGCAGCTCGACAATCTACGAGCAGTACTTC.

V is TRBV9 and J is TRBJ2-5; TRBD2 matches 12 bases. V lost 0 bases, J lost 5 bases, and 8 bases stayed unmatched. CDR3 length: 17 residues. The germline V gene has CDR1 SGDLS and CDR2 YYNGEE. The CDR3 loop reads CASSVGLAGVMGETQYF. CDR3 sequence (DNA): TGTGCCAGCAGCGTAGGACTAGCGGGAGTAATGGGCGAGACCCAGTACTTC.